Below, 16 T cell receptor beta chains from the same sample are listed, as sequenced in a study of cytomegalovirus exposure and HLA in healthy donors. PCR amplification relied on 60 Vbeta primers (plus 13 Jbeta primers). Using immunoSEQ multiplex PCR, the repertoire was profiled, and TCRdb retains in-frame clones only, with some absent. This table holds some 150,000 clones, approximately 82% found once. The sequencing sample was made of PBMCs. The source is a man aged 18-30 years in good health and CMV-seropositive.

The chain employs TRBV7-6 and TRBJ2-7; 8 bases line up with TRBD2. CDR1 and CDR2 from the germline V gene are SGHVS and FNYEAQ. Unmatched junction bases numbered 3, after V lost 0 bases and J lost 2 bases. The CDR3 extends over 15 amino acids. The CDR3 protein is CASSLASGRAYEQYF. CDR3 nucleotide sequence: TGTGCCAGCAGCTTAGCCAGCGGGAGAGCCTACGAGCAGTACTTC.

The V gene is TRBV21-1, the J gene TRBJ2-1; TRBD1 is the table's D call and was not checked against the DNA. TRBV21-1 counts as a pseudogene. CDR3 length: 12 amino acids. The CDR3 DNA reads TGTGCCAGCAGCACACAGGGGAATGAGCAGTTCTTC. It specifies CASSTQGNEQFF.

The V call is TRBV12-1, the J call TRBJ1-5. TRBV12-1 is classified as a pseudogene. There are 13 residues in the CDR3. CDR3 DNA sequence: TGTGCCAGCATACCCCGGAGCAATCAGCCCCAGCATTTT. Its protein product is CASIPRSNQPQHF.

This clone was counted once. The CDR3 is CASSTKQGPPYEQYF. Written as DNA, the CDR3 is TGTGCCAGCAGTACCAAACAGGGACCCCCCTACGAGCAGTACTTC. The rearrangement uses TRBV27 and TRBJ2-7; D perhaps matches TRBD1 (6 bases). The length of the CDR3 is 15 residues. The germline V and J ends were trimmed by 5 bases and 2 bases, with 16 bases remaining between them. Germline V gene sequence: CDR1 MNHEY, CDR2 SMNVEV (reference sequence).

The chain couples TRBV4-2 to TRBJ2-7; D remains ambiguous. V was shortened by 0 bases and J by 0 bases, with 9 bases between the two germline ends. CDR1 and CDR2 (germline): LGHNA, YNFKEQ. The CDR3 loop spans 15 amino acids. Here the CDR3 reads CASSQDPGRSYEQYF. The CDR3 DNA follows: TGTGCCAGCAGCCAAGATCCAGGCCGCTCCTACGAGCAGTACTTC.

The V and J genes are TRBV7-9 and TRBJ2-7, with TRBD1 matching 9 bases. This CDR3 has 14 residues. Per germline, CDR1 SEHNR and CDR2 FQNEAQ (reference sequence). V was pared by 4 bases and J by 1 base, with 2 bases of the junction left unmatched. CDR3 in amino acids: CASSSGQGSYEQYF. The CDR3 DNA is TGTGCCAGCAGCTCGGGACAGGGTTCCTACGAGCAGTACTTC.

The CDR3 sequence: CASSWEVGQPQHF. The CDR3 DNA follows: TGTGCCAGCAGTTGGGAGGTTGGCCAGCCCCAGCATTTT. The chain links TRBV27 to TRBJ1-5; D call uncertain. V lost 4 bases, J lost 7 bases, and 11 bases lay in between. Germline CDR1 reads MNHEY; CDR2 reads SMNVEV (reference sequence). The CDR3 loop spans 13 amino acids.

V and J are TRBV11-2 and TRBJ2-7; 11 bases line up with TRBD2. With V trimmed by 5 bases and J by 3 bases, 15 bases remained unmatched. Germline values: CDR1 SGHAT, CDR2 FQNNGV. The CDR3 has 18 amino acids. The chain's CDR3 is CASSPRGTSGELSYEQYF. CDR3 in DNA: TGTGCCAGCAGCCCAAGGGGGACTAGCGGAGAATTAAGCTACGAGCAGTACTTC. The full variable domain, completed using reference TRBV11-2 and TRBJ2-7, is EAGVAQSPRYKIIEKRQSVAFWCNPISGHATLYWYQQILGQGPKLLIQFQNNGVVDDSQLPKDRFSAERLKGVDSTLKIQPAKLEDSAVYLCASSPRGTSGELSYEQYFGPGTRLTVT.

This clone was counted only a few times. The chain uses TRBV5-4 and TRBJ2-7; 11 bases are shared with TRBD2. V was pared by 4 bases and J by 0 bases, with 6 bases of the junction left unmatched. Germline values: CDR1 SGHNT, CDR2 YYREEE (reference sequence). This CDR3 region has 16 residues. This CDR3 reads CASSQDGTSGSYEQYF. The CDR3 nucleotides read TGTGCCAGCAGCCAAGATGGGACTAGCGGCTCCTACGAGCAGTACTTC.

The chain has TRBV5-1 and TRBJ2-7; D is uncertain. This CDR3 comprises 13 residues. V lost 2 bases and J 2 bases, leaving 8 bases between the germline ends. Germline values: CDR1 SGHRS, CDR2 YFSETQ. CDR3 DNA: TGCGCCAGCAGCTTAGCAACCGCCTACGAGCAGTACTTC. Translation: CASSLATAYEQYF. Drawing the rest from reference TRBV5-1 and TRBJ2-7, the complete variable domain is KAGVTQTPRYLIKTRGQQVTLSCSPISGHRSVSWYQQTPGQGLQFLFEYFSETQRNKGNFPGRFSGRQFSNSRSEMNVSTLELGDSALYLCASSLATAYEQYFGPGTRLTVT.

The J gene is TRBJ2-6, the V gene TRBV7-6; no clear D gene. The CDR3 covers 15 residues. With 1 base removed from V and 3 bases from J, the gap between germline ends came to 7 bases. The germline V gene encodes CDR1 SGHVS and CDR2 FNYEAQ. CDR3 coding DNA: TGTGCCAGCAGCTTAGGGGCGTATGGGGCCAACGTCCTGACTTTC. Its translation: CASSLGAYGANVLTF.

This sequence joins TRBV29-1 and TRBJ2-7; 7 bases are a match to TRBD2. The CDR3 length is 14 residues. V trimming: 7 bases; J trimming: 2 bases; junction bases outside the gene matches: 11. The V gene's germline CDR1 is SQVTM and CDR2 ANQGSEA. The CDR3 nucleotides are TGCAGCGCCCAAGAGGCTAGCGGTCCCTACGAGCAGTACTTC. This gives the protein CSAQEASGPYEQYF.

V is TRBV5-4 and J is TRBJ2-1; D may be TRBD2 (5 bases). CDR3 size: 16 residues. Between the trimmed V and J ends, which lost 5 bases and 5 bases, there was a span of 20 bases. Germline V gives CDR1 SGHNT, CDR2 YYREEE (reference sequence). Written as DNA, the CDR3 is TGTGCCAGCAGTCCCTTTTACGGGATTACGAACAATGAGCAGTTCTTC. Residues: CASSPFYGITNNEQFF.

This clone was counted a few times. The V gene is TRBV29-1, the J gene TRBJ2-7; tentatively, D is TRBD1 (5 bases). This CDR3 has 15 amino acids. V gave up 7 bases and J gave up 5 bases, with 24 bases separating them. The germline gives CDR1 SQVTM, CDR2 ANQGSEA. CDR3 protein: CSDPLRERFRDEQYF. CDR3 coding DNA: TGCAGCGACCCCCTCAGGGAACGGTTCCGAGACGAGCAGTACTTC.

DNA for the CDR3: TGCGCCAGCAGCGTGCAGGGGGGCTATGGCTACACCTTC. Protein sequence: CASSVQGGYGYTF. This chain connects TRBV5-1 to TRBJ1-2, with 7 bases fitting TRBD1. Germline V gives CDR1 SGHRS, CDR2 YFSETQ. Trimming took 4 bases from V and 4 from J; bases not matched to a gene: 4. The CDR3 extends over 13 amino acids. Complete variable domain (other parts from reference TRBV5-1 and TRBJ1-2): KAGVTQTPRYLIKTRGQQVTLSCSPISGHRSVSWYQQTPGQGLQFLFEYFSETQRNKGNFPGRFSGRQFSNSRSEMNVSTLELGDSALYLCASSVQGGYGYTFGSGTRLTVV.

V and J are TRBV7-9 and TRBJ2-5; TRBD1 matches at 7 bases. V lost 5 bases to trimming and J lost 1 base; unmatched junction nucleotides: 7. This CDR3 contains 15 residues. Per germline, CDR1 SEHNR and CDR2 FQNEAQ (reference sequence). CDR3 sequence (DNA): TGTGCCAGCAGCACAAAGTGGGACAGCCAAGAGACCCAGTACTTC. Translated: CASSTKWDSQETQYF.